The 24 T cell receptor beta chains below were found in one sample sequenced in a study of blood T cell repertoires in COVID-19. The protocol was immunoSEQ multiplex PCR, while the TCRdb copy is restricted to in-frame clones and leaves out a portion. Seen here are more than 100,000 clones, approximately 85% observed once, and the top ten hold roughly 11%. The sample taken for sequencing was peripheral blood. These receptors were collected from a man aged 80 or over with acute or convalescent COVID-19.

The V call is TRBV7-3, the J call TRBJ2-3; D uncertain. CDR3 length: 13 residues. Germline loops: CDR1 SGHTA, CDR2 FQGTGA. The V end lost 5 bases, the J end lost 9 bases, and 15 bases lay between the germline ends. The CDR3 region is CASSIQMSRTQYF. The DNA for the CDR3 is TGTGCCAGCAGCATCCAAATGAGCCGGACGCAGTATTTT. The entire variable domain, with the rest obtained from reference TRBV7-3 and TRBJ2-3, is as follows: GAGVSQTPSNKVTEKGKYVELRCDPISGHTALYWYRQSLGQGPEFLIYFQGTGAADDSGLPNDRFFAVRPEGSVSTLKIQRTERGDSAVYLCASSIQMSRTQYFGPGTRLTVL.

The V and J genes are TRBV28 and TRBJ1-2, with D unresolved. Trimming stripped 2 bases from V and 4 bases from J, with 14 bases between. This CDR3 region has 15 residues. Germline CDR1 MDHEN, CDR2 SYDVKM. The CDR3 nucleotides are TGTGCCAGCAGTTTAGGCAGGAATTTAGGCTATGGCTACACCTTC. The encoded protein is CASSLGRNLGYGYTF.

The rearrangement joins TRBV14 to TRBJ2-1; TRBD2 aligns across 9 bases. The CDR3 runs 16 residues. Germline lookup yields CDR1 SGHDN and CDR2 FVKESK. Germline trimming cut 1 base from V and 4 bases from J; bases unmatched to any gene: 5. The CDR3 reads CASSQGSSGIYNEQFF. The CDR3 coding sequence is TGTGCCAGCAGCCAAGGTTCTAGCGGGATTTACAATGAGCAGTTCTTC.

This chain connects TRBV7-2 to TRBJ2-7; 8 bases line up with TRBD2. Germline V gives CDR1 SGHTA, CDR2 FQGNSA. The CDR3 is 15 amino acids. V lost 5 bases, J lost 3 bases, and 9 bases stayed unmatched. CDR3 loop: CASSLGGESFYEQYF. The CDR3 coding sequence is TGTGCCAGCAGCCTCGGGGGGGAAAGCTTCTACGAGCAGTACTTC.

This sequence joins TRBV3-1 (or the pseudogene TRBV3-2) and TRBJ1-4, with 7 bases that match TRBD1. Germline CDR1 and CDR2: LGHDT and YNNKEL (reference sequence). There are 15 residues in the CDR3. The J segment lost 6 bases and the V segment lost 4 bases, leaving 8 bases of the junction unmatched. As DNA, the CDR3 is TGTGCCAGCAGCCTACAGGGGCGGAGGGATGAAAAACTGTTTTTT. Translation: CASSLQGRRDEKLFF.

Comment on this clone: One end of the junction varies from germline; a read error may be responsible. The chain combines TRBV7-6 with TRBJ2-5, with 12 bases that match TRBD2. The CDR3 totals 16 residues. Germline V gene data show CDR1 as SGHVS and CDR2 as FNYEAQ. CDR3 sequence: CASSLAGTSGLETQYF. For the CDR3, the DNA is TGTGCCAGCAGCCTAGCTGGGACTAGCGGGTTGGAGACCCAGTACTTC. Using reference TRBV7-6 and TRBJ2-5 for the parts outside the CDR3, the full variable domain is GAGVSQSPRYKVTKRGQDVALRCDPISGHVSLYWYRQALGQGPEFLTYFNYEAQQDKSGLPNDRFSAERPEGSISTLTIQRTEQRDSAMYRCASSLAGTSGLETQYFGPGTRLLVL.

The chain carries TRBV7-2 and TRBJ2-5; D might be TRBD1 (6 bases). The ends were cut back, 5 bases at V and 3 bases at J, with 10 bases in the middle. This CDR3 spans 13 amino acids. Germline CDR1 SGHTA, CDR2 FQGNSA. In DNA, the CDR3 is TGTGCCAGCAGCAGAGACAGGAAAGAGACCCAGTACTTC. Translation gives CASSRDRKETQYF.

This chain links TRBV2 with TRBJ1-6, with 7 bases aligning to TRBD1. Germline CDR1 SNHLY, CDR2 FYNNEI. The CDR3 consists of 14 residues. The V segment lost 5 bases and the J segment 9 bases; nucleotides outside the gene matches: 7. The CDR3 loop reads CASSSTGVASPLHF. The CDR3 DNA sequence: TGTGCCAGCAGTTCTACAGGGGTGGCTTCACCCCTCCACTTT. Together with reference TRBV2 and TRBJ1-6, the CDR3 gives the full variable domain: EPEVTQTPSHQVTQMGQEVILRCVPISNHLYFYWYRQILGQKVEFLVSFYNNEISEKSEIFDDQFSVERPDGSNFTLKIRSTKLEDSAMYFCASSSTGVASPLHFGNGTRLTVT.

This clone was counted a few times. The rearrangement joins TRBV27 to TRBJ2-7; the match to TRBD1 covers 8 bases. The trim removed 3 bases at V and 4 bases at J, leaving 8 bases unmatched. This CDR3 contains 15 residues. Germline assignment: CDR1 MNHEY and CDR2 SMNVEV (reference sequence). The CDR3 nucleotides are TGTGCCAGCAGTTTTTCCCAGGGGGCGGGGTACGAGCAGTACTTC. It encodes CASSFSQGAGYEQYF.

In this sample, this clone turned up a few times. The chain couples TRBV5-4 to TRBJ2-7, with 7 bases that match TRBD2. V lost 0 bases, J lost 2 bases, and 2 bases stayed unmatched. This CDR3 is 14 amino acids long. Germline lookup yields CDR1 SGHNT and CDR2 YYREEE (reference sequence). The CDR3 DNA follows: TGTGCCAGCAGCTTGGGGGACTACCCCTACGAGCAGTACTTC. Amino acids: CASSLGDYPYEQYF.

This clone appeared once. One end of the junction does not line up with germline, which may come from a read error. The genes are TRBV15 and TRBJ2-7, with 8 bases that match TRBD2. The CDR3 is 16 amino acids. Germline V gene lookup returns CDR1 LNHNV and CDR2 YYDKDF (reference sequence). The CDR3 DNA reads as TGTACCACCAGCAGAGAAGGAAGCGGGAGATCGAGGGAGCAGTACTTC. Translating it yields CTTSREGSGRSREQYF.

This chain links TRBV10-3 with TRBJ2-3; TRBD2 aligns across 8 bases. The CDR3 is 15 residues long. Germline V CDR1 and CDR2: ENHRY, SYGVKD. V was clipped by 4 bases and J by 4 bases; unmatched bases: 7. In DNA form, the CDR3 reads TGTGCCATCAGTGGGGCCAGCGGGGGCCCAGATACGCAGTATTTT. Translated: CAISGASGGPDTQYF.

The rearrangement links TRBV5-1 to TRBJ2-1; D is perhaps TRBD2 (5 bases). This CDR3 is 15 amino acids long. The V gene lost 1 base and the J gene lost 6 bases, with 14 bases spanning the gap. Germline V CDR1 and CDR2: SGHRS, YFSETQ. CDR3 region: CASSLSAGATNEQFF. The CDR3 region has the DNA TGCGCCAGCAGCTTGTCGGCGGGCGCGACCAATGAGCAGTTCTTC.

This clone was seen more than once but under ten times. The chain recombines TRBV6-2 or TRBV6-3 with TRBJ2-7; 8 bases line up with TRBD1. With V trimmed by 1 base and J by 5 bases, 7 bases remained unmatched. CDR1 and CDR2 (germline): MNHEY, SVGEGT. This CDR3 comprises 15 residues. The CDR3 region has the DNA TGTGCCAGCAGTTACTTGAGGACAGGGCTCCACGAGCAGTACTTC. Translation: CASSYLRTGLHEQYF.

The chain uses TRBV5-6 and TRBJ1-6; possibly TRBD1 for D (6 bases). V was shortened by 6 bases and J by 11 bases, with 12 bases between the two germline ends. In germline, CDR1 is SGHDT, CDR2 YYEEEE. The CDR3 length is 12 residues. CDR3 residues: CASNRGGPPLHF. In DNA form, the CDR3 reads TGTGCCAGCAATCGAGGGGGACCACCCCTCCACTTT. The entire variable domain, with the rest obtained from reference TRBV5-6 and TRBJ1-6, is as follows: DAGVTQSPTHLIKTRGQQVTLRCSPKSGHDTVSWYQQALGQGPQFIFQYYEEEERQRGNFPDRFSGHQFPNYSSELNVNALLLGDSALYLCASNRGGPPLHFGNGTRLTVT.

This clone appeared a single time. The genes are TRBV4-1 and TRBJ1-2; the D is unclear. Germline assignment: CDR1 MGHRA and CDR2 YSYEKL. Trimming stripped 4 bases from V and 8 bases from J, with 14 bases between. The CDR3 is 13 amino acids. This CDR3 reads CASSRTEGSGYTF. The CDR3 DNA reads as TGCGCCAGCAGCCGAACCGAGGGATCCGGCTACACCTTC.

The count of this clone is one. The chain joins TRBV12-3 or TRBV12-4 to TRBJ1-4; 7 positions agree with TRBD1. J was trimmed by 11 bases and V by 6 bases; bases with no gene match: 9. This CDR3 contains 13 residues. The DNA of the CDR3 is TGTGCCAGCAGCGCTCTGACAGGGTGGAAACTGTTTTTT. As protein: CASSALTGWKLFF.

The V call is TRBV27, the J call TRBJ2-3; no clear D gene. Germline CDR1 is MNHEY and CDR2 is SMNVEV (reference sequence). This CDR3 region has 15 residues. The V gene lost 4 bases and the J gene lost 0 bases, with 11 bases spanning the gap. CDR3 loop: CASSSFLSSTDTQYF. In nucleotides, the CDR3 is TGTGCCAGCAGTTCGTTCCTTTCTAGCACAGATACGCAGTATTTT.

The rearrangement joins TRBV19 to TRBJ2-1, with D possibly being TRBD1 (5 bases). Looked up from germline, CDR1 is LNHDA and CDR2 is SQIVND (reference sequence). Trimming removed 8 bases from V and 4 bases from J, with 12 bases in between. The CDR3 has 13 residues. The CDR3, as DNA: TGTGCCAGTTCCCTCGACAGTTACAATGAGCAGTTCTTC. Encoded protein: CASSLDSYNEQFF.

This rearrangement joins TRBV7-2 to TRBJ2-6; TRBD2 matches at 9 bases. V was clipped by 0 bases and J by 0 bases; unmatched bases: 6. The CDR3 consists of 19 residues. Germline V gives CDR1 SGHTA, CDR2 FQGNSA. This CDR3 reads CASSLAASGTNSGANVLTF. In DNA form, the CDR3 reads TGTGCCAGCAGCTTAGCGGCTAGCGGGACTAACTCTGGGGCCAACGTCCTGACTTTC.

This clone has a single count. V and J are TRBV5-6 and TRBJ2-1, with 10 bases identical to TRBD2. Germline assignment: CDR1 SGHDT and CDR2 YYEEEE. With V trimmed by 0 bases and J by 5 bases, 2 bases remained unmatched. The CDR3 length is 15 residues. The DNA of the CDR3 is TGTGCCAGCAGCTTGGGACTAGCGGGCCACAATGAGCAGTTCTTC. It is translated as CASSLGLAGHNEQFF.

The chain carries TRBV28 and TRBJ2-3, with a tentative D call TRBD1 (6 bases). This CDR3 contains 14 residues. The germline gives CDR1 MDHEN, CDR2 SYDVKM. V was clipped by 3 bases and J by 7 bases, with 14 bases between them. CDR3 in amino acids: CASSFRQVLNTQYF. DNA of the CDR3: TGTGCCAGCAGTTTCCGACAGGTACTAAATACGCAGTATTTT.

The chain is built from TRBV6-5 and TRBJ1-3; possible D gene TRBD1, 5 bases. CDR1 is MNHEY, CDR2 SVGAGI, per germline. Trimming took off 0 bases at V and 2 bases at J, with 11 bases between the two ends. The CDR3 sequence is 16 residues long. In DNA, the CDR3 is TGTGCCAGCAGTTACTCCGCGGGACGGACTGGAAACACCATATATTTT. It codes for CASSYSAGRTGNTIYF.

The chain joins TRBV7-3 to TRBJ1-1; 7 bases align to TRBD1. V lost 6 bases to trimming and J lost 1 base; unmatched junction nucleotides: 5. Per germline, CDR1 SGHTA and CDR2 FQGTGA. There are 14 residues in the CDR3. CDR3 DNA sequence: TGTGCCAGCAGACCCCGACAGGGGAACACTGAAGCTTTCTTT. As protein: CASRPRQGNTEAFF.